This record looks at one TCR beta chain sequence and its context. No antigen is known for it. This specimen comes from a study of T cell repertoires in cytomegalovirus infection. Study-wide results and caveats: Within the response measured ex vivo, HLA-C-restricted CMV-specific TCR beta clonotypes were dominant.

Each CDR3 protein is one row after TCRdb ran MiXCR on the reads. The sample has roughly 500,000 distinct CDR3 sequences; roughly a third are singletons. Germline loops: CDR1 SGHVT, CDR2 SQSDAQ. Deletions cut 2 bases from V and 7 bases from J, with 21 bases between. The CDR3 is 16 residues long. The chain has TRBV7-4 and TRBJ2-7; a weak D match, TRBD1 (5 bases). The sequence came from a human donor in good health (CMV status not recorded). Some clones in this sample may be carry-over from other donors' samples. The material was cultured PBMCs, obtained from culture after CMV antigen stimulation. CDR3 sequence (DNA): TGTGCCAGCAGCTTACCCGCTGGGGCGAGATCTGGAGAGCAGTACTTC. It specifies CASSLPAGARSGEQYF.